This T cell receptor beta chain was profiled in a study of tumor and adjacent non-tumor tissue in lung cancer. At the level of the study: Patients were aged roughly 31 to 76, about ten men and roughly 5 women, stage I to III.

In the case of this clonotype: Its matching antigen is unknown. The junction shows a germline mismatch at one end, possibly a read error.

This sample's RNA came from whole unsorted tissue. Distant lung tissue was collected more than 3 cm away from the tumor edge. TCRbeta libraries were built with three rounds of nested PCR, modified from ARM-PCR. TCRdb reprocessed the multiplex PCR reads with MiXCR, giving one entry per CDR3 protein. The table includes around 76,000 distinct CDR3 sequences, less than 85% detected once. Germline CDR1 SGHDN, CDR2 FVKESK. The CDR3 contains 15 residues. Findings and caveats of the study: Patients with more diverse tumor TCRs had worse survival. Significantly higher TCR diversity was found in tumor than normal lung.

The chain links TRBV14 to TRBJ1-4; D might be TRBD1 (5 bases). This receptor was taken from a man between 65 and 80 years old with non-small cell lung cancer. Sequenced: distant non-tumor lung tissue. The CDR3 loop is CASSQRVQGSEKLFF. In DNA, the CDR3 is TGTGCTAGCAGCCAACGGGTTCAGGGAAGCGAAAAGCTGTTTTTT.